Each of the 20 T cell receptor beta chains below was sequenced from the same sample in a study of T cells in Graves' hyperthyroidism and ophthalmopathy. TCR beta CDR3 regions were amplified from RNA. The HTBI primer set served for first-round RT-PCR of the TCR CDR3. From the multiplex PCR reads, TCRdb called clonotypes with MiXCR, one entry per CDR3 protein. The sample lists fewer than 110,000 distinct CDR3 sequences, 15% to 20% occurring once. Specimen: blood. These TCRs come from a woman aged 45 to 65 with Graves' hyperthyroidism.

The chain uses TRBV28 and TRBJ2-2, with 7 bases aligning to TRBD1. Losses at the gene ends were 4 bases for V and 4 bases for J; bases not matched to a gene: 6. Germline CDR1 and CDR2: MDHEN and SYDVKM. The CDR3 has 15 residues. The CDR3 protein is CASSSTGVGTGELFF. In DNA, the CDR3 is TGTGCCAGCAGTTCCACAGGGGTGGGCACCGGGGAGCTGTTTTTT.

The genes are TRBV20-1 and TRBJ2-5, with TRBD1 identical over 9 bases. Losses at the gene ends were 5 bases for V and 4 bases for J; bases not matched to a gene: 5. Germline-derived CDR1 and CDR2 are DFQATT and SNEGSKA (reference sequence). The length of the CDR3 is 13 residues. The CDR3 nucleotides are TGCAGTGCTGGACAGGGGTCCGGAGAGACCCAGTACTTC. The encoded protein is CSAGQGSGETQYF.

Many counts were recorded for this clonotype. The CDR3, as DNA: TGCAGCGCCCAGGTGGGACTCACTAGCACAGATACGCAGTATTTT. Translating it yields CSAQVGLTSTDTQYF. The chain is built from TRBV29-1 and TRBJ2-3; possible D gene TRBD2, 6 bases. The germline gives CDR1 SQVTM, CDR2 ANQGSEA. The CDR3 is 15 amino acids. Trimming took off 7 bases at V and 0 bases at J, with 17 bases between the two ends.

This clonotype occurred many times. The rearrangement uses TRBV11-2 and TRBJ1-2, with D unresolved. With 5 bases removed from V and 0 bases from J, the gap between germline ends came to 10 bases. Germline CDR1 SGHAT, CDR2 FQNNGV. This CDR3 is 14 amino acids long. The CDR3 loop is CASSPLGTNYGYTF. In DNA form, the CDR3 reads TGTGCCAGCAGCCCCCTAGGGACTAACTATGGCTACACCTTC.

This chain joins TRBV28 and TRBJ2-1; 13 nucleotides align to TRBD2. V shed 4 bases and J 4 bases; nucleotides not matched to a gene: 1. The CDR3 loop spans 15 amino acids. Germline V lookup: CDR1 MDHEN, CDR2 SYDVKM. CDR3 bases: TGTGCCAGCAGTTCGACTAGCGGGAGGTACAATGAGCAGTTCTTC. Translated, it gives CASSSTSGRYNEQFF.

This clonotype was recorded a few times. The DNA for the CDR3 is TGCAGTGCTAGACATTTGGGCAATCAGCCCCAGCATTTT. Its translation: CSARHLGNQPQHF. The gene calls are TRBV20-1 and TRBJ1-5, with D unclear. Trimming pared 2 bases from V and 2 bases from J, leaving 7 bases between. The CDR3 has 13 amino acids. Germline lookup yields CDR1 DFQATT and CDR2 SNEGSKA (reference sequence).

This clonotype was seen repeatedly, ten times or more. J is TRBJ1-6 and V is TRBV27; D remains ambiguous. The length of the CDR3 is 15 residues. V dropped 0 bases and J dropped 10 bases, with 13 bases sitting between them. Germline CDR1 reads MNHEY; CDR2 reads SMNVEV (reference sequence). The CDR3 coding sequence is TGTGCCAGCAGTTTATCTGTTAGGGCGAGATCACCCCTCCACTTT. Its protein is CASSLSVRARSPLHF.

In this sample, this clonotype turned up many times. The chain combines TRBV20-1 with TRBJ1-1, with a possible D match to TRBD1 (5 bases). Germline lookup yields CDR1 DFQATT and CDR2 SNEGSKA (reference sequence). This CDR3 comprises 14 residues. V lost 0 bases and J 1 base, leaving 9 bases between the germline ends. The CDR3 bases are TGCAGTGCTAGAGATCAGGGTAGGAACACTGAAGCTTTCTTT. Its protein product is CSARDQGRNTEAFF.

This clonotype was found many times. The J gene is TRBJ2-2, the V gene TRBV27; no definite D call. With 8 bases removed from V and 3 bases from J, the gap between germline ends came to 10 bases. CDR1 is MNHEY, CDR2 SMNVEV, per germline (reference sequence). The CDR3 spans 13 residues. In DNA form, the CDR3 reads TGTGCCAGCTGGTTGCCACACACCGGGGAGCTGTTTTTT. This encodes CASWLPHTGELFF.

This clonotype showed up many times. One junction end does not reproduce the germline sequence, and a read error may be involved. The V and J genes are TRBV28 and TRBJ1-2; D is undetermined. This CDR3 spans 14 amino acids. Germline V lookup: CDR1 MDHEN, CDR2 SYDVKM. In nucleotides, the CDR3 is TGTGCCAGCAGCTTATCGCTTGATAACCATGGCTACACCTTC. This sequence encodes CASSLSLDNHGYTF.

At least ten counts were recorded for this clonotype. One junction end disagrees with the germline gene, perhaps due to a read error. The chain carries TRBV3-1 and TRBJ2-1; maybe TRBD2 (6 bases). Germline V gives CDR1 LGHDT, CDR2 YNNKEL (reference sequence). CDR3 length: 15 residues. The CDR3 sequence: CASSPAGPLHNGQFF. The CDR3 nucleotides read TGTGCCAGCAGCCCGGCGGGACCCCTCCATAATGGGCAGTTCTTC.

This clonotype has at least ten counts. V usage is TRBV7-8 and J usage is TRBJ1-5, with D tentatively TRBD1 (5 bases). Germline CDR1 SGHVS, CDR2 FQNEAQ. Trimming pared 3 bases from V and 2 bases from J, leaving 17 bases between. There are 17 residues in the CDR3. The CDR3 sequence is CASSFRGRVEGNQPQHF. CDR3 sequence (DNA): TGTGCCAGCAGCTTCCGAGGCAGGGTAGAAGGCAATCAGCCCCAGCATTTT.

This clonotype was counted many times. The rearrangement uses TRBV7-3 and TRBJ1-2; TRBD1 aligns across 10 bases. Germline V gene sequence: CDR1 SGHTA, CDR2 FQGTGA. The CDR3 sequence is 14 residues long. The trim removed 4 bases at V and 10 bases at J, leaving 9 bases unmatched. The CDR3 sequence: CASSWTGGEDDYTF. The CDR3 DNA reads as TGTGCCAGCAGCTGGACAGGGGGAGAGGATGACTACACCTTC.

This clonotype was observed at least ten times. The DNA of the CDR3 is TGCAGCGTTGAAGATCCCAGGGGGCGAAGAACTGAAGCTTTCTTT. Its translation: CSVEDPRGRRTEAFF. This chain joins TRBV29-1 and TRBJ1-1, with TRBD1 identical over 8 bases. V shed 0 bases and J 5 bases; nucleotides not matched to a gene: 8. CDR3 length: 15 amino acids. Germline values: CDR1 SQVTM, CDR2 ANQGSEA.

V is TRBV30 and J is TRBJ1-4; D perhaps matches TRBD1 (5 bases). The CDR3 sequence is 15 residues long. CDR1 is GTSNPN and CDR2 is SVGIG in the germline V gene (reference sequence). Trimming pared 2 bases from V and 3 bases from J, leaving 13 bases between. CDR3 nucleotide sequence: TGTGCCTGGAGTAACTTAGGGACGGCTAATGAAAAACTGTTTTTT. This codes for CAWSNLGTANEKLFF.

The chain uses TRBV18 and TRBJ2-7; 8 bases line up with TRBD2. Germline V lookup: CDR1 KGHSH, CDR2 LQKENI. This CDR3 has 14 amino acids. Trimming cost V 6 bases and J 0 bases; bases outside gene matches: 4. The CDR3 DNA is TGTGCCAGCTCTAGCGGGACCCTCTCCTACGAGCAGTACTTC. Translated, it gives CASSSGTLSYEQYF.

The sample holds many counts of this clonotype. CDR3 region: CASSLGVHPYNEQFF. CDR3 nucleotides: TGTGCCAGCAGCTTAGGGGTCCACCCGTACAATGAGCAGTTCTTC. V usage is TRBV7-9 and J usage is TRBJ2-1, with D hard to call. The germline V gene has CDR1 SEHNR and CDR2 FQNEAQ (reference sequence). The CDR3 consists of 15 residues. Trimming removed 1 base from V and 4 bases from J, with 11 bases in between.

This clonotype has a count of ten or more. J is TRBJ2-2 and V is TRBV12-3 or TRBV12-4; maybe TRBD1 (6 bases). This CDR3 contains 15 residues. Trimming pared 5 bases from V and 1 base from J, leaving 11 bases between. The DNA for the CDR3 is TGTGCCAGCAGTCCCCAGGGGCAGAACACCGGGGAGCTGTTTTTT. Translating gives CASSPQGQNTGELFF.

This clonotype was observed at least ten times. The rearrangement joins TRBV5-1 to TRBJ1-3; TRBD1 matches at 11 bases. With 4 bases clipped from V and 3 bases from J, the junction kept 6 bases outside the gene matches. The germline V gene has CDR1 SGHRS and CDR2 YFSETQ. This CDR3 region has 16 residues. The CDR3 sequence: CASSLGQGASGNTIYF. CDR3 nucleotides: TGCGCCAGCAGCCTAGGACAGGGGGCGAGTGGAAACACCATATATTTT.

The CDR3 DNA sequence: TGTGCCAGCAGTCCAGGACAGGGGGCGAAAGCTTTCTTT. It yields the protein CASSPGQGAKAFF. The chain combines TRBV12-3 or TRBV12-4 with TRBJ1-1, with 11 bases aligning to TRBD1. The CDR3 runs to 13 residues. The trim removed 5 bases at V and 9 bases at J, leaving 5 bases unmatched.